This T cell receptor (beta chain) was found in a study of human T cells and chemical hapten exposure. Study-wide context: The use of 2% DPC on about 2 cm by about 2 cm of upper inner arm skin constituted sensitization. Alopecia areata, totalis or universalis was found in mostly female patients.

Study-level results: Donors' alopecia may make their immune response differ from healthy people's.

Time point of the sample: pre-sensitization, week 0. Treatment indicated: therapeutic diphenylcyclopropenone sensitization with weekly scalp DPC. The authors' total RNA extraction used unfractionated whole blood. This clonotype was seen ten or more times. Antigen: not known. A single record per CDR3 protein comes from TCRdb applying MiXCR to the RACE reads. Seen here are around 62,000 distinct CDR3 sequences, roughly 6.7% observed once, and the top ten hold over 1.5%. This CDR3 is built from 14 residues. V was trimmed by 6 bases and J by 0 bases, leaving 13 bases between them. Germline CDR1 and CDR2: DFQATT and SNEGSKA (reference sequence).

The chain uses TRBV20-1 and TRBJ2-3, with D unresolved. The clonotype was recovered from a woman aged 30 to 39 with alopecia areata. Some clones in this sample may be carry-over from other donors' samples. The source was whole blood, collected in connection with sensitization to the hapten diphenylcyclopropenone (DPC). CDR3 sequence reads: CSALTPTSTDTQYF. CDR3 nucleotides: TGCAGTGCCCTGACACCGACTAGCACAGATACGCAGTATTTT.